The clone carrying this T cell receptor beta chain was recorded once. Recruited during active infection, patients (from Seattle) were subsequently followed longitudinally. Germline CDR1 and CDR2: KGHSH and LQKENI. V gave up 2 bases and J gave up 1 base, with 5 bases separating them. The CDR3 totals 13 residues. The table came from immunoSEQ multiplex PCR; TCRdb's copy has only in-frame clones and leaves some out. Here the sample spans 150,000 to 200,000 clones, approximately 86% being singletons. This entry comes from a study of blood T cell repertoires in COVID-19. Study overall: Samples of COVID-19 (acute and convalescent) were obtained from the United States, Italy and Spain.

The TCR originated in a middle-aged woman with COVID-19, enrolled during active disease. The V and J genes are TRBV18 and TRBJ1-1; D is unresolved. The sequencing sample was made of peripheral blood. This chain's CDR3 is CASSPMANTEAFF. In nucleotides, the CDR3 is TGTGCCAGCTCACCAATGGCGAACACTGAAGCTTTCTTT.